Below, 19 T cell receptor beta chains from the same sample are listed, as sequenced in a study of T-cell reconstitution after alpha-beta-depleted transplantation in children (dated by TCRdb to the mid-2010s). The receptor library was made with PCR. Sequencing instrument: Illumina HiSeq 2500. TCR library preparation used molecular barcoding, with unique molecular identifiers applied to normalize quantification of the TCRbeta repertoire. Starting from the raw public reads, TCRdb applied fastp trimming at Q25, assembled clones with MiXCR and retained in-frame beta chains. Identical CDR3 proteins give one entry, which carries the most common genes and DNA. Here the sample has approximately 500,000 distinct CDR3 sequences; 25% to 30% occur a single time. In total, the top ten clones hold around 36% of the sample. This specimen's treatment or condition label, per the study, means: allogeneic hematopoietic cell transplantation with graft depleted of TCRalphabeta T cells and CD19 B cells.

Sequences were derived from PBMCs, sampled before TCRalphabeta/CD19-depleted stem cell transplant. These receptors were collected from a boy less than two years old with Wiskott-Aldrich syndrome, due to receive a stem cell transplant.

This clonotype was detected only a few times. The chain recombines TRBV5-1 with TRBJ1-3; 10 nucleotides line up with TRBD1. This CDR3 is built from 16 residues. Trimming at V came to 0 bases and at J to 2 bases, leaving 2 bases not matched to a gene. Germline V gene data show CDR1 as SGHRS and CDR2 as YFSETQ. The CDR3 spells CASSLAGTGAGNTIYF. CDR3 coding DNA: TGCGCCAGCAGCTTGGCCGGGACAGGGGCTGGAAACACCATATATTTT.

The chain links TRBV5-1 to TRBJ2-5; TRBD1 or TRBD2 may be the D gene (5 bases each). Looked up from germline, CDR1 is SGHRS and CDR2 is YFSETQ. V was trimmed by 4 bases and J by 2 bases, leaving 15 bases between them. The CDR3 contains 15 residues. CDR3 nucleotide sequence: TGCGCCAGCAGCCTCCGGGACCCACGACAAGAGACCCAGTACTTC. It specifies CASSLRDPRQETQYF.

This clonotype appeared a few times. V is TRBV24-1 and J is TRBJ2-1; TRBD2 matches 15 bases. Germline V gene lookup returns CDR1 KGHDR and CDR2 SFDVKD. The CDR3 has 15 residues. V was clipped by 4 bases and J by 7 bases; unmatched bases: 1. The CDR3: CATSEGLAGGNEQFF. CDR3 DNA: TGTGCCACCAGTGAGGGACTAGCGGGAGGTAATGAGCAGTTCTTC.

This sequence joins TRBV5-1 and TRBJ2-7; 10 bases map to TRBD2. From germline, CDR1 is SGHRS and CDR2 YFSETQ. CDR3 length: 15 amino acids. V gave up 3 bases and J gave up 2 bases; unmatched junction bases: 5. The CDR3 region has the DNA TGCGCCAGCAGCTCCCGGACTAGCGGTCCCTACGAGCAGTACTTC. Residues: CASSSRTSGPYEQYF.

This clonotype has a handful of counts. The gene calls are TRBV29-1 and TRBJ2-1, with no clear D. CDR3 length equals 13 residues. The V end lost 4 bases, the J end lost 5 bases, and 12 bases lay between the germline ends. Germline V lookup: CDR1 SQVTM, CDR2 ANQGSEA. The CDR3 sequence is CSVAVQTHNEQFF. CDR3 sequence (DNA): TGCAGCGTTGCTGTGCAGACACACAATGAGCAGTTCTTC.

The sample holds a few counts of this clonotype. The chain has TRBV29-1 and TRBJ2-5, with 7 bases matching TRBD2. The CDR3 loop spans 15 amino acids. Germline CDR1 is SQVTM and CDR2 is ANQGSEA. CDR3 sequence: CTMTSPTTGRETQYF. The CDR3 coding sequence is TGCACCATGACTAGCCCTACTACGGGAAGAGAGACCCAGTACTTC. The whole variable domain, remainder taken from reference TRBV29-1 and TRBJ2-5, is SAVISQKPSRDICQRGTSLTIQCQVDSQVTMMFWYRQQPGQSLTLIATANQGSEATYESGFVIDKFPISRPNLTFSTLTVSNMSPEDSSIYLCTMTSPTTGRETQYFGPGTRLLVL.

The table lists this clonotype with a few counts. The rearrangement uses TRBV12-3 or TRBV12-4 and TRBJ2-7; 7 bases agree with TRBD2. Trimming at V came to 3 bases and at J to 4 bases, leaving 18 bases not matched to a gene. CDR3 length equals 18 residues. CDR3 nucleotides: TGTGCCAGCAGTTTGGGAGGAGCCCAGGGACTAACGCTTTACGAGCAGTACTTC. Amino acid sequence: CASSLGGAQGLTLYEQYF.

The chain joins TRBV12-3 or TRBV12-4 to TRBJ2-6, with 9 bases lining up with TRBD1. The length of the CDR3 is 16 residues. J gave up 1 base and V 5 bases, and 3 bases lay outside the gene matches. CDR3 nucleotides: TGTGCCAGCAGTCCCGGGACAGGGTCTGGGGCCAACGTCCTGACTTTC. This gives the protein CASSPGTGSGANVLTF.

This clonotype appeared a few times. J is TRBJ2-5 and V is TRBV5-1; 9 bases line up with TRBD2. CDR3 length: 15 amino acids. Germline-derived CDR1 and CDR2 are SGHRS and YFSETQ. J was trimmed by 3 bases and V by 2 bases; bases with no gene match: 5. CDR3 nucleotide sequence: TGCGCCAGCAGCTTTCTAGCGGGGTCAGAAGAGACCCAGTACTTC. This gives the protein CASSFLAGSEETQYF. The complete variable domain, with remaining parts taken from reference TRBV5-1 and TRBJ2-5, reads KAGVTQTPRYLIKTRGQQVTLSCSPISGHRSVSWYQQTPGQGLQFLFEYFSETQRNKGNFPGRFSGRQFSNSRSEMNVSTLELGDSALYLCASSFLAGSEETQYFGPGTRLLVL.

The J gene is TRBJ2-3, the V gene TRBV6-1; D remains unclear. This CDR3 spans 14 amino acids. Trimming removed 0 bases at V and 5 bases at J, with 9 bases between. The germline gives CDR1 MNHNS, CDR2 SASEGT. In DNA form, the CDR3 reads TGTGCCAGCAGTGAAGCCGACTGTGGAGATACGCAGTATTTT. Amino acids: CASSEADCGDTQYF.

The CDR3 protein is CASSQVRKEGLPPDTQYF. The CDR3 DNA reads TGCGCCAGCAGCCAAGTTAGAAAGGAGGGCCTTCCCCCAGATACGCAGTATTTT. The J gene is TRBJ2-3, the V gene TRBV4-1; a possible D gene is TRBD2 (6 bases). V was cut by 1 base and J by 4 bases, with 21 bases left in between. Looked up from germline, CDR1 is MGHRA and CDR2 is YSYEKL. The CDR3 length is 18 residues.

The sample holds a few counts of this clonotype. The rearrangement uses TRBV20-1 and TRBJ2-1; TRBD1 or TRBD2 may be the D gene (5 bases each). The CDR3 has 15 amino acids. The germline CDR1 and CDR2 sequences are DFQATT and SNEGSKA (reference sequence). Trimming removed 3 bases from V and 6 bases from J, with 18 bases in between. The CDR3 sequence: CSARRGVGLGNEQFF. CDR3 coding DNA: TGCAGTGCTAGGAGGGGAGTGGGGTTGGGCAATGAGCAGTTCTTC.

The chain recombines TRBV5-1 with TRBJ2-1; D is undetermined. The CDR3 is 15 residues long. Germline lookup yields CDR1 SGHRS and CDR2 YFSETQ. V lost 3 bases to trimming and J lost 0 bases, with 10 bases between them. CDR3: CASSSTASSYNEQFF. DNA for the CDR3: TGCGCCAGCAGCTCGACGGCTAGCTCCTACAATGAGCAGTTCTTC. Filled out from reference TRBV5-1 and TRBJ2-1, the complete variable domain reads KAGVTQTPRYLIKTRGQQVTLSCSPISGHRSVSWYQQTPGQGLQFLFEYFSETQRNKGNFPGRFSGRQFSNSRSEMNVSTLELGDSALYLCASSSTASSYNEQFFGPGTRLTVL.

This chain connects TRBV5-1 to TRBJ2-1; D remains unclear. V lost 4 bases and J 4 bases, leaving 12 bases between the germline ends. Per germline, CDR1 SGHRS and CDR2 YFSETQ. The CDR3 has 14 residues. CDR3 sequence (DNA): TGCGCCAGCAGCGGCCCTCAGACATACAATGAGCAGTTCTTC. The encoded protein is CASSGPQTYNEQFF. Based on the CDR3 plus reference TRBV5-1 and TRBJ2-1, the full variable domain is KAGVTQTPRYLIKTRGQQVTLSCSPISGHRSVSWYQQTPGQGLQFLFEYFSETQRNKGNFPGRFSGRQFSNSRSEMNVSTLELGDSALYLCASSGPQTYNEQFFGPGTRLTVL.

This clonotype occurred a few times. J is TRBJ2-1 and V is TRBV4-2; TRBD2 agrees at 12 bases. Losses at the gene ends were 0 bases for V and 7 bases for J; bases not matched to a gene: 7. CDR1 and CDR2 from the germline V gene are LGHNA and YNFKEQ. CDR3 length equals 17 residues. The CDR3 spells CASSQDLVTSGRNEQFF. The DNA for the CDR3 is TGTGCCAGCAGCCAAGATCTCGTAACTAGCGGGAGGAATGAGCAGTTCTTC.

This clonotype was detected only a few times. This CDR3 reads CASSNPGLAGGYEQYF. Written as DNA, the CDR3 is TGTGCCAGCAGTAACCCTGGACTAGCGGGAGGCTACGAGCAGTACTTC. This sequence joins TRBV6-2 or TRBV6-3 and TRBJ2-7; 14 nucleotides agree with TRBD2. V trimming: 5 bases; J trimming: 3 bases; junction bases outside the gene matches: 6. CDR1 is MNHEY and CDR2 is SVGEGT in the germline V gene. The length of the CDR3 is 16 residues.

J is TRBJ2-3 and V is TRBV12-3 or TRBV12-4, with TRBD1 matching over 7 bases. The ends lost 4 bases at V and 1 base at J; junction bases unmatched: 5. This CDR3 comprises 15 residues. As DNA, the CDR3 is TGTGCCAGCAGTTCACAGGGGATGGGCACAGATACGCAGTATTTT. This gives the protein CASSSQGMGTDTQYF.

J is TRBJ2-1 and V is TRBV27; no firm D call. Germline CDR1 reads MNHEY; CDR2 reads SMNVEV (reference sequence). V lost 4 bases, J lost 6 bases, and 13 bases lay in between. The CDR3 contains 14 residues. CDR3 DNA sequence: TGTGCCAGCAGTTCCTCCAGGATAGTCAATGAGCAGTTCTTC. Protein: CASSSSRIVNEQFF.

The chain combines TRBV12-3 or TRBV12-4 with TRBJ2-7; D remains unclear. The length of the CDR3 is 15 residues. Trimming removed 5 bases from V and 2 bases from J, with 16 bases in between. The CDR3 is CASSRSHKGTYEQYF. CDR3 sequence (DNA): TGTGCCAGCAGTCGGTCCCACAAGGGTACCTACGAGCAGTACTTC.